What follows are 7 T cell receptor beta chains derived from one specimen sequenced in a study of memory CD4+ T cells and cytomegalovirus serostatus. Using immunoSEQ multiplex PCR, the repertoire was profiled, and TCRdb retains in-frame clones only, with some absent. Of tens of thousands of clones listed, roughly 82% are singletons. The sort gate was single viable CD3+CD4+CD8-CD45RO+ cells for memory CD4+ T cells. The source material was memory CD4+ T cells from blood. All receptors come from an adult in good health and CMV-seronegative.

This chain connects TRBV18 to TRBJ2-3; D is perhaps TRBD1 (6 bases). Looked up from germline, CDR1 is KGHSH and CDR2 is LQKENI. Trimming removed 4 bases at V and 0 bases at J, with 14 bases between. This CDR3 region has 16 residues. The CDR3 nucleotides are TGTGCCAGCTCACGGCGACAGGACTCTAGCACAGATACGCAGTATTTT. Encoded protein: CASSRRQDSSTDTQYF.

The chain has TRBV7-2 and TRBJ2-2, with 9 bases matching TRBD1. With 5 bases clipped from V and 2 bases from J, the junction kept 6 bases outside the gene matches. Germline loops: CDR1 SGHTA, CDR2 FQGNSA. This CDR3 has 16 residues. CDR3 sequence reads: CASSRTGQGNTGELFF. In DNA, the CDR3 is TGTGCCAGCAGCAGAACGGGACAGGGTAACACCGGGGAGCTGTTTTTT.

The chain carries TRBV5-1 and TRBJ2-5, with 13 bases aligning to TRBD2. The CDR3 consists of 17 residues. After removal of 0 bases from V and 1 base from J, the junction contained 3 bases not matched to a gene. Germline V gene data show CDR1 as SGHRS and CDR2 as YFSETQ. CDR3 sequence: CASSLARLAGGQETQYF. The DNA of the CDR3 is TGCGCCAGCAGCTTGGCCAGACTAGCGGGGGGCCAAGAGACCCAGTACTTC.

The chain employs TRBV5-1 and TRBJ1-1, with 8 positions matching TRBD1. CDR3 length: 14 residues. The junction had 0 bases not matched to a gene; V was cut back by 1 base and J by 1 base. Germline CDR1 is SGHRS and CDR2 is YFSETQ. The CDR3 coding sequence is TGCGCCAGCAGCTTGACAGGGGGGAACACTGAAGCTTTCTTT. Translation gives CASSLTGGNTEAFF.

J is TRBJ1-4 and V is TRBV28; 11 nucleotides match TRBD1. The germline CDR1 and CDR2 sequences are MDHEN and SYDVKM. V trimming: 5 bases; J trimming: 8 bases; junction bases outside the gene matches: 10. CDR3 length: 16 amino acids. The CDR3, as DNA: TGTGCCAGCAGTCTCAAACGGACAGGGGGCCGAGAAAAACTGTTTTTT. Amino acids: CASSLKRTGGREKLFF. Full variable domain (missing parts from reference TRBV28 and TRBJ1-4): DVKVTQSSRYLVKRTGEKVFLECVQDMDHENMFWYRQDPGLGLRLIYFSYDVKMKEKGDIPEGYSVSREKKERFSLILESASTNQTSMYLCASSLKRTGGREKLFFGSGTQLSVL.

The chain joins TRBV5-1 to TRBJ2-1; no definite D call. The V gene's germline CDR1 is SGHRS and CDR2 YFSETQ. The CDR3 is 13 amino acids. Trimming took off 1 base at V and 7 bases at J, with 9 bases between the two ends. The CDR3 is CASSLFYSNEQFF. The CDR3 DNA reads as TGCGCCAGCAGCTTGTTTTATTCGAATGAGCAGTTCTTC.

The chain is built from TRBV7-9 and TRBJ1-3; D is unresolved. V was pared by 5 bases and J by 0 bases, with 14 bases between. The CDR3 is made up of 16 amino acids. Germline CDR1 is SEHNR and CDR2 is FQNEAQ (reference sequence). The CDR3 DNA reads TGTGCCAGCAGCAATCAACGACAAATCTCTGGAAACACCATATATTTT. Its translation is CASSNQRQISGNTIYF.